The subject of this entry is one T cell receptor (beta chain). Its antigen remains undetermined. It has no much larger one-base neighbor in the sample; base qualities were not kept. The High Capacity cDNA Reverse Transcription Kit was used to reverse transcribe all of the isolated RNA, meaning that expressed TCRB transcripts were what got sequenced. Deep immunoSEQ sequencing was applied to naive, central memory and regulatory T cell samples, giving an average of roughly 3.5 million total reads per sample. Sorted cells were lysed in RLT buffer and RNA was extracted with DNase-treated RNeasy Micro or Mini kits, depending on cell number. Each cell subset was processed separately to prevent cross-contamination, with patient and healthy donor samples processed together. TCRB sequences were amplified from cDNA with the immunoSEQ multiplex PCR, producing 87-bp fragments spanning the CDR3 region. The amplicons were sequenced using the Illumina HiSeq platform. Per the source publication's procedure: PCR bias was computationally corrected using synthetic template baselines, reads within Hamming distance 2 were collapsed, and singletons that could not be merged were discarded. Reads were aligned against IMGT so that V, D and J genes, CDR3 length and insertions or deletions at six rearrangement sites could be assigned. Within each subset, clonotype counts were normalized to sorted cell number, after which true diversity and Gini coefficients were computed with the tcR R package. Repertoire sharing was quantified using the overlap coefficient calculated on TCRB nucleotide sequences. Out-of-frame TCRB sequences from naive cells were analyzed to stand in for the pre-selection repertoire. Here the immuneACCESS table is served through TCRdb, limited to in-frame sequences with V and J called. Missing clones are a known gap in these copies; in checked studies unresolved V genes cover under half, and the rest lacks a known reason. That table supplies the V and J calls and clone size; D and trimming were determined from the DNA. The sample has fewer than 300,000 clones on record, 20% of them singletons. Of the sample, less than 0.03% is held by the ten largest clones.

Each donor gave one peripheral blood draw, roughly 120 mL on average, collected into heparinised tubes. A BD FACSAria II and a panel including CD45RO, CCR7, CD25, CD127, CD95 and CD27 were used to sort naive, central memory, regulatory and stem cell-like memory CD4+ T cells. A purity above 98% was achieved for all sorted populations. PBMCs were separated immediately by Lymphoprep density gradient centrifugation and were stained directly, without being cultured. So that batch effects would be minimized, each experiment stained and sorted samples in pairs, pairing one healthy donor with one patient. The sample is drawn from a study of beta chain features in type 1 diabetes (dated by TCRdb to between 2017 and 2018). Describing the broader study: Mean age, gender distribution, total cell number and subset yield were not different between patients and healthy donors. Regulatory and stem cell-like memory subsets were obtained from only 8 patients and roughly 8 healthy donors, while naive and central memory subsets were obtained from all 30 or so donors. In the study, TCRB repertoires of sorted circulating CD4+ T cell subsets from recently diagnosed type 1 diabetes patients were compared with those of matched healthy donors. A total of roughly 100 million sorted cells were examined across all samples, and the number of cells per subset was strongly correlated with RNA yield.

The junction shows trimming of 8 bases on V and 2 bases on J, plus 15 bases between the germline ends. The CDR3 starts with the cysteine, ends with the phenylalanine, and has 14 residues. Just CDR3 DNA is preserved here, 42 bases in frame from base 1. From the germline V gene (reference sequence), CDR1 is SEHNR and CDR2 is FQNEAQ. Overall results and qualifications from the work: Because cDNA was sequenced instead of genomic DNA, highly expressing activated cells could be over-represented, though the groups showed no difference in activation or CD3 levels. Naive, central memory and regulatory TCRB repertoires appeared more similar among patients than among healthy donors. PCR may preferentially amplify shorter templates, but because patient and control samples were amplified and corrected together, any resulting skew would affect both groups equally. A moderate but significant shortening of TCRB CDR3 length was observed in type 1 diabetes patients in all four CD4+ subsets. Patients with type 1 diabetes made fewer insertions and deleted more nucleotides at VDJ recombination sites, implying thymic rearrangement abnormalities. Only small numbers of individuals were included in the HLA sub-analyses, which left unresolved whether HLA type had any influence on TCRB rearrangement.

Recombination connected TRBV7-9 to TRBJ1-2; matching of 6 bases hints at TRBD1 as the D gene. This TCR came from a woman aged 35 to 49 with type 1 diabetes. Source material: naive CD4+ T cells from blood. The sample's cell subset or site, from its label and the paper: true naive CD4+ T cells. The CDR3 has the sequence CASLDSSTNYGYTF. In nucleotide form, the sequence is TGTGCCAGCTTGGACAGCTCAACAAACTATGGCTACACCTTC.